This TCR beta chain originates from a study of vaccination and CD4 T cells after COVID-19. Findings and caveats of the study: Median SARS-CoV-2-reactive clonotypes rose from approximately 21 to 38, not significantly.

This clonotype appeared a few times. Its antigen is still unknown. Sequenced with the Oncomine TCR Beta short-read assay was DNA taken from cultured CD4+ T cells. The source of extracted genomic DNA was cultured CD4+ T cells. MiXCR, run by TCRdb on the PCR reads, gives a single entry per CDR3 protein. This table holds under 13,000 distinct CDR3 sequences, around 41% found once. Treatment defined: approximately 10-day PBMC culture with coronavirus spike peptide pools or control peptides (ViraFEST assay). After being plated at two million per well, PBMCs were cultured with roughly 9.3 IU/ml IL-2 and approximately 9.2 ug/ml peptide pools. This CDR3 has 16 amino acids. V was pared by 5 bases and J by 5 bases, with 8 bases of the junction left unmatched. CDR1 is MNHEY and CDR2 is SMNVEV in the germline V gene (reference sequence).

The sequence came from a human donor who had recovered from COVID-19. V gene TRBV27 combines with J gene TRBJ1-6; 8 positions match TRBD1. The sequencing here drew on CD4+ T cells from blood, cultured in vitro, taken after SARS-CoV-2 vaccination. The chain's CDR3 is CASSARTGRNNSPLHF. CDR3 bases: TGTGCCAGCAGTGCCCGGACAGGGCGGAATAATTCACCCCTCCACTTT.